This T cell receptor beta chain was captured in a study of response to subunit inactivated influenza vaccine. Broader study findings: Each seasonal influenza vaccination recruits few new T cells, the authors suggested.

TCRdb ran MiXCR on the RT-PCR reads and lists one entry per CDR3 protein. There are hundreds of thousands of distinct CDR3 sequences in the sample; around 14% occur only once, and 11% lies in the top ten. Concerning this clonotype itself: Its antigen is not known.

CDR1 is SGHAT and CDR2 is FQNNGV in the germline V gene. V shed 3 bases and J shed 2 bases, with 11 bases lying between them. The CDR3 contains 15 residues. This sequence was found in a man aged 50 to 59 who received an inactivated influenza vaccine. Sample: PBMCs from blood, taken 12 days after vaccination. The chain is built from TRBV11-2 and TRBJ2-1; maybe TRBD1 (6 bases). For the CDR3, the DNA is TGTGCCAGCAGCTTTGGTAACAGGGCCTACAATGAGCAGTTCTTC. Encoded protein: CASSFGNRAYNEQFF.